This TCR beta chain comes out of a study of blood T cell repertoires in COVID-19. The wider study: The United States, Italy and Spain supplied acute and convalescent COVID-19 samples. T cells, B-cell-depleted T cells, or PBMCs provided the cDNA or gDNA that served as material.

In the original workflow: From reference gene primer amplification, estimates of nucleated cell counts were derived. The table came from immunoSEQ multiplex PCR; TCRdb's copy has only in-frame clones and leaves some out. The DNA was the basis for D and trimming; V, J and clone size are from that table. The sample has 30,000 to 40,000 clones, 60% to 80% seen once. Germline trimming cut 7 bases from V and 0 bases from J; bases unmatched to any gene: 7. The CDR3 contains 15 residues. From germline, CDR1 is SGHRS and CDR2 YFSETQ. Input material: peripheral blood. The TCR was taken from a human donor in a cohort sampled during active COVID-19. The chain combines TRBV5-1 with TRBJ2-1, with 7 bases aligning to TRBD1. The CDR3 protein is CASHRGDLSYNEQFF. Here the CDR3 DNA reads TGCGCCAGCCACAGGGGCGATCTCTCCTACAATGAGCAGTTCTTC.